The clone carrying this T cell receptor beta chain has ten or more counts. Hyperthyroidism patients had new diagnoses, durations under 2 months, and ages of 18 to 65. Researchers turned away patients with other autoimmune diseases, uncontrolled infections, pregnancy or lactation. PBMCs were isolated from a roughly 10 ml sample of fresh peripheral blood. As the template, RNA transcripts were used to amplify TCR beta CDR3 regions. Investigators did first-round RT-PCR with HTBI primers, then second-round multiplex PCR. TCRdb analysed the multiplex PCR reads with MiXCR anew, one entry per CDR3 protein. The sample includes roughly 400,000 distinct CDR3 sequences, roughly 17% seen only once; the top ten take 2.4%. This sample was taken from a study of Graves' ophthalmopathy and Graves' hyperthyroidism. For the study at large: Upon initial diagnosis and before any treatment, peripheral blood was collected.

Trimming at V came to 2 bases and at J to 4 bases, leaving 11 bases not matched to a gene. The CDR3 loop spans 15 amino acids. Germline V gene lookup returns CDR1 DFQATT and CDR2 SNEGSKA (reference sequence). Sequencing used peripheral blood. The chain links TRBV20-1 to TRBJ2-7; 7 nucleotides match TRBD1. The clonotype was recovered from an adult woman with stable Graves' hyperthyroidism. The CDR3 loop is CSARSPTGSGYEQYF. The CDR3 DNA is TGCAGTGCTAGATCCCCGACAGGGAGTGGATACGAGCAGTACTTC.